This T cell receptor beta chain comes out of a study of graft-versus-host responses after intestinal transplantation. Study in general: Tacrolimus and steroids were given for around 3 years to all recipients after anti-thymocyte globulin induction.

V lost 0 bases and J 0 bases, leaving 7 bases between the germline ends. This CDR3 comprises 16 residues. CDR1 is SGHRS and CDR2 is YFSETQ in the germline V gene. Plated together were some 200,000 CFSE-labeled responder cells and some 200,000 irradiated, violet-dye-labeled stimulator cells. The study, taken as a whole, reports: Some GvH clones were seen earlier in gut or blood, suggesting intestinal origin.

The method was immunoSEQ multiplex PCR; TCRdb's version includes in-frame clones alone and lacks a portion of them. The data contain some 18,000 clones, roughly 40% of them singletons. Sequenced material: alloreactive CD4+ T cells from a mixed lymphocyte reaction culture, taken before intestinal transplant. Documented subset: CFSE-low proliferating T cells sorted from roughly 6-day pre-transplant mixed lymphocyte reaction (GvH or HvG direction). The receptor comes from a human patient who received an intestinal transplant. The V call is TRBV5-1, the J call TRBJ2-6; no firm D call. The CDR3 coding sequence is TGCGCCAGCAGCTTGGTAACGGGCTCTGGGGCCAACGTCCTGACTTTC. Translation: CASSLVTGSGANVLTF.